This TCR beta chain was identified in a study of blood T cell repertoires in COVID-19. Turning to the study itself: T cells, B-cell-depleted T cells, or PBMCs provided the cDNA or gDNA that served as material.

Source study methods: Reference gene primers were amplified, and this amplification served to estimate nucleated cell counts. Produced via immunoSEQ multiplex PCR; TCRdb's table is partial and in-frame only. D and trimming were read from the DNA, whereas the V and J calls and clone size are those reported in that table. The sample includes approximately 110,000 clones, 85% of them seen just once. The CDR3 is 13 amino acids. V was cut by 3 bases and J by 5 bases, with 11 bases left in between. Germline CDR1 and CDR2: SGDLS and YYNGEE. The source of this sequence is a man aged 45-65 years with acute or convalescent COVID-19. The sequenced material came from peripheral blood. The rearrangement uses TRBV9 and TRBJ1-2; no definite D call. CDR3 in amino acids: CASSARQSYGYTF. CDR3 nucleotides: TGTGCCAGCAGCGCAAGACAAAGTTATGGCTACACCTTC.